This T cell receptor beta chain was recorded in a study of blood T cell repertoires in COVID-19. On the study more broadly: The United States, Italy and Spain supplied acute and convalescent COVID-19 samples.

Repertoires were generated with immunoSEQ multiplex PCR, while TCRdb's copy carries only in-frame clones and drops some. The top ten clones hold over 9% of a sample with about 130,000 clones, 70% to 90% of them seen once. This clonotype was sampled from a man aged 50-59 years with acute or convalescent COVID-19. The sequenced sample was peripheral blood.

CDR3 nucleotides: TGTGCCAGCAGCCAAGCGGGTTCTGGAAACACCATATATTTT. Translation gives CASSQAGSGNTIYF. This sequence joins TRBV14 and TRBJ1-3, with unresolved D. This CDR3 has 14 residues. Per germline, CDR1 SGHDN and CDR2 FVKESK. With 1 base removed from V and 1 base from J, the gap between germline ends came to 5 bases.